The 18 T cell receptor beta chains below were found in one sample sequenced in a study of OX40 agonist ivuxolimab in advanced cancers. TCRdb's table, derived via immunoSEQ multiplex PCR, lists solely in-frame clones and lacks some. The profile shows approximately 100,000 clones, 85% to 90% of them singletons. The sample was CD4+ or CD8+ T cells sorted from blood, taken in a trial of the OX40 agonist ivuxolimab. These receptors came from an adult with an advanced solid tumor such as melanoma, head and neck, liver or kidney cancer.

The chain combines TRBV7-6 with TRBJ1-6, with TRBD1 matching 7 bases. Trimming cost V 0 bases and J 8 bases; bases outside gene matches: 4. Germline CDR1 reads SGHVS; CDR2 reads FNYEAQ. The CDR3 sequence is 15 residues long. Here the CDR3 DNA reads TGTGCCAGCAGCTTAGCCGGGGACAGCCATTCACCCCTCCACTTT. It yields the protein CASSLAGDSHSPLHF. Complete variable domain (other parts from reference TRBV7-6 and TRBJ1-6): GAGVSQSPRYKVTKRGQDVALRCDPISGHVSLYWYRQALGQGPEFLTYFNYEAQQDKSGLPNDRFSAERPEGSISTLTIQRTEQRDSAMYRCASSLAGDSHSPLHFGNGTRLTVT.

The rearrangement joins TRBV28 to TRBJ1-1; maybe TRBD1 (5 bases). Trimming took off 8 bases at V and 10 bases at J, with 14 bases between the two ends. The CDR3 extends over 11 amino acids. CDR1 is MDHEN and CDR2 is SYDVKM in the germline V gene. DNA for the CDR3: TGTGCCAGCGTAGTCCGGGACGGAGCTTTCTTT. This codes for CASVVRDGAFF.

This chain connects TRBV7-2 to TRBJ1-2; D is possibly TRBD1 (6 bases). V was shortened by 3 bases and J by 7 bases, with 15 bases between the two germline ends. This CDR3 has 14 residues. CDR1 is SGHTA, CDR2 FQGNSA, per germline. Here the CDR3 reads CASSLTAGESGYTF. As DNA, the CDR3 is TGTGCCAGCAGCTTGACCGCAGGGGAGAGTGGCTACACCTTC.

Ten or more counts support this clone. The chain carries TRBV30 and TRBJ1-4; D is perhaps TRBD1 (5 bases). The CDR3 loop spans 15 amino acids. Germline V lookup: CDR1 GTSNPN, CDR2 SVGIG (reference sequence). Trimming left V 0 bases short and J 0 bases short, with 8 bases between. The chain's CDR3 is CAWSVPGPTNEKLFF. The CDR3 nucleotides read TGTGCCTGGAGTGTACCAGGGCCAACTAATGAAAAACTGTTTTTT.

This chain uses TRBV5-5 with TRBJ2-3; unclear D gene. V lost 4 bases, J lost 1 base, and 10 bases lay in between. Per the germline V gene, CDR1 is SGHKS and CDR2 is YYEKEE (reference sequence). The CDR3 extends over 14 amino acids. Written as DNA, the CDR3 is TGTGCCAGCAGCGGTAGCTTTGGCACAGATACGCAGTATTTT. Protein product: CASSGSFGTDTQYF.

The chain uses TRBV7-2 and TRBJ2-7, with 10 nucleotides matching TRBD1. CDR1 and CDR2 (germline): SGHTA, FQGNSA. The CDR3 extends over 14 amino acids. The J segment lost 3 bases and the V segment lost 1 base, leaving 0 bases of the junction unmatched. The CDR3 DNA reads TGTGCCAGCAGCTTAGGGGACAGGGGCTACGAGCAGTACTTC. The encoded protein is CASSLGDRGYEQYF.

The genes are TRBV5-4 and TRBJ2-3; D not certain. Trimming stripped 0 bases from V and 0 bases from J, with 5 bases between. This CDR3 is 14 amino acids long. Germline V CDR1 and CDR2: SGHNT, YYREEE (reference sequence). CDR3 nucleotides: TGTGCCAGCAGCTTGGGACGGAGCACAGATACGCAGTATTTT. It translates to CASSLGRSTDTQYF. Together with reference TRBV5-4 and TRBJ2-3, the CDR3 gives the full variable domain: ETGVTQSPTHLIKTRGQQVTLRCSSQSGHNTVSWYQQALGQGPQFIFQYYREEENGRGNFPPRFSGLQFPNYSSELNVNALELDDSALYLCASSLGRSTDTQYFGPGTRLTVL.

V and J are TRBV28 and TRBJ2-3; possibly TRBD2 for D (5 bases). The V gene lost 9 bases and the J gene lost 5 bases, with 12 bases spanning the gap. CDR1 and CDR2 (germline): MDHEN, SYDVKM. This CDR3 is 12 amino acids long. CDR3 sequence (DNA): TGTGCCAGTGGCCGGGGTCAAGATACGCAGTATTTT. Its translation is CASGRGQDTQYF.

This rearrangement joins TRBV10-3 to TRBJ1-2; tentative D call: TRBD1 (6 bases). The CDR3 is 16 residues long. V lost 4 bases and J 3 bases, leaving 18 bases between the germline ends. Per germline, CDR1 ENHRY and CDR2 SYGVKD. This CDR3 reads CAISGPPFRQDYGYTF. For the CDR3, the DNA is TGTGCCATCAGTGGACCCCCTTTTCGACAGGACTATGGCTACACCTTC.

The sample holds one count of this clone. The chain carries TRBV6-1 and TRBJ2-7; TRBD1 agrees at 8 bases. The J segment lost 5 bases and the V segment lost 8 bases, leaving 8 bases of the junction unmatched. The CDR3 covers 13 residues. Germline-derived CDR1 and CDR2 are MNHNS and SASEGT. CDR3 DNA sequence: TGTGCCAGCGAGAGGACAGGGCGAGACGAGCAGTACTTC. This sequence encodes CASERTGRDEQYF.

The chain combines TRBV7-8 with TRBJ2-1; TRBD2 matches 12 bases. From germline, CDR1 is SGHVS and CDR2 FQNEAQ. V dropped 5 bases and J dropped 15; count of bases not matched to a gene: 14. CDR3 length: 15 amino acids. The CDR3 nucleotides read TGTGCCAGCAGCCGTTCCCTGCTAGCGGGGGGGGTCGGGTTCTTC. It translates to CASSRSLLAGGVGFF.

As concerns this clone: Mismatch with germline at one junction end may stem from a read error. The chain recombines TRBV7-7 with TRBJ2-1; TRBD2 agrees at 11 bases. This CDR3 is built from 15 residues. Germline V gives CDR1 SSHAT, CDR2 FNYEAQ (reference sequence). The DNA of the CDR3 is TGTGCTAGCAGCCCCGGGACTAGCGGTAACAATGAGCAGTTCTTC. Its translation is CASSPGTSGNNEQFF. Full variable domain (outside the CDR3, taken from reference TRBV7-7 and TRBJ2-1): GAGVSQSPRYKVTKRGQDVTLRCDPISSHATLYWYQQALGQGPEFLTYFNYEAQPDKSGLPSDRFSAERPEGSISTLTIQRTEQRDSAMYRCASSPGTSGNNEQFFGPGTRLTVL.

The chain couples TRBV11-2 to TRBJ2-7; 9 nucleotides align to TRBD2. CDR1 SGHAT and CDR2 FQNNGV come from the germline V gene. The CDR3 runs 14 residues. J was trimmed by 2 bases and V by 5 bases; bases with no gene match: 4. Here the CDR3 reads CASSRVAGAYEQYF. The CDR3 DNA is TGTGCCAGCAGCAGAGTAGCGGGGGCCTACGAGCAGTACTTC. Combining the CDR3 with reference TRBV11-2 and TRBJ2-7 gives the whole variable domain EAGVAQSPRYKIIEKRQSVAFWCNPISGHATLYWYQQILGQGPKLLIQFQNNGVVDDSQLPKDRFSAERLKGVDSTLKIQPAKLEDSAVYLCASSRVAGAYEQYFGPGTRLTVT.

CDR3 sequence (DNA): TGTGCCAGCAGCACCGGACAGGGGTATTCACCCCTCCACTTT. Protein: CASSTGQGYSPLHF. The genes are TRBV7-2 and TRBJ1-6; 9 bases match TRBD1. The CDR3 length is 14 residues. Germline CDR1 SGHTA, CDR2 FQGNSA. V was pared by 5 bases and J by 8 bases, with 4 bases of the junction left unmatched.

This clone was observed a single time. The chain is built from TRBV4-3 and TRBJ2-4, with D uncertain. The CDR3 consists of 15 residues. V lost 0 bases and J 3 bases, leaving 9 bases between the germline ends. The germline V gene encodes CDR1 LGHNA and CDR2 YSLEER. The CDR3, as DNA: TGCGCCAGCAGCCAAGATTGGGGTAACAAAAACATTCAGTACTTC. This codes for CASSQDWGNKNIQYF.

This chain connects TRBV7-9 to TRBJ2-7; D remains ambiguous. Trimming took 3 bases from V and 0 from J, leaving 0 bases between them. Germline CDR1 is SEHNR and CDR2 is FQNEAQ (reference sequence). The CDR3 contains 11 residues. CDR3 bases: TGTGCCAGCAGCTTCTCCTACGAGCAGTACTTC. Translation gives CASSFSYEQYF.

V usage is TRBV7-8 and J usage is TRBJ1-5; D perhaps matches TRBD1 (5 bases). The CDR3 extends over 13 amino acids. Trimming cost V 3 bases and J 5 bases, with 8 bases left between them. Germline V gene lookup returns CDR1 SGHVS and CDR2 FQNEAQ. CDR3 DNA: TGTGCCAGCAGCTTCTCGGGGGATCAGCCCCAGCATTTT. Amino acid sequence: CASSFSGDQPQHF.

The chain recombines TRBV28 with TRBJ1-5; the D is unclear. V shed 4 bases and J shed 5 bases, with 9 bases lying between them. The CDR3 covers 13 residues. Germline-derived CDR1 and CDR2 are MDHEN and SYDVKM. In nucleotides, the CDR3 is TGTGCCAGCAGTTACCTGCCCGATCAGCCCCAGCATTTT. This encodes CASSYLPDQPQHF.